This section outlines one TCR beta chain sequence together with its context. This sample also contains other DNA sequences that code for the same CDR3. Only in-frame clones appear in the TCRdb table, and some are missing; sequencing was by immunoSEQ multiplex PCR. This table holds about 2 million clones, roughly 94% found once. The record originates from a study of shared clonotypes between healthy human individuals. V lost 2 bases and J 0 bases, leaving 9 bases between the germline ends. The CDR3 has 14 residues. Germline V lookup: CDR1 SGDLS, CDR2 YYNGEE. Cells designated naive CD8 were CD45RO-negative and were positively selected for CCR7, with terminally differentiated effector memory CD45RA+ cells excluded.

The receptor comes from a man between 18 and 35 years old in good health. Sample: naive CD8+ T cells sorted from blood. The chain couples TRBV9 to TRBJ2-7; D is unresolved. DNA of the CDR3: TGTGCCAGCAGCGTTGGAGTAAGCTCCTACGAGCAGTACTTC. This sequence encodes CASSVGVSSYEQYF.